This T cell receptor beta chain was profiled in a study of T cells in Graves' hyperthyroidism and ophthalmopathy. Whole-study context: Peripheral blood sampling occurred at initial diagnosis, before any treatment.

The investigators amplified TCR beta CDR3 regions from RNA transcripts. RT-PCR in the first round (using the HTBI primer set) targeted the TCR CDR3. MiXCR was run by TCRdb on the multiplex PCR reads, yielding one entry per CDR3 protein. The table lists hundreds of thousands of distinct CDR3 sequences, about 14% of them singletons, with just under 25% in the top ten. Looked up from germline, CDR1 is DFQATT and CDR2 is SNEGSKA (reference sequence). V was clipped by 4 bases and J by 7 bases, with 11 bases between them. CDR3 size: 12 residues. This clonotype was counted ten times or more. The PBMCs studied were ones that came from roughly 11 ml fresh peripheral blood.

This sequence originates from a woman aged 25 to 45 with Graves' hyperthyroidism. The sample taken for sequencing was blood. The gene calls are TRBV20-1 and TRBJ2-4; D is tentatively TRBD1 or TRBD2 (5 bases each). The CDR3 region is CSATHGANIQYF. The CDR3 bases are TGCAGTGCTACCCACGGGGCGAACATTCAGTACTTC.